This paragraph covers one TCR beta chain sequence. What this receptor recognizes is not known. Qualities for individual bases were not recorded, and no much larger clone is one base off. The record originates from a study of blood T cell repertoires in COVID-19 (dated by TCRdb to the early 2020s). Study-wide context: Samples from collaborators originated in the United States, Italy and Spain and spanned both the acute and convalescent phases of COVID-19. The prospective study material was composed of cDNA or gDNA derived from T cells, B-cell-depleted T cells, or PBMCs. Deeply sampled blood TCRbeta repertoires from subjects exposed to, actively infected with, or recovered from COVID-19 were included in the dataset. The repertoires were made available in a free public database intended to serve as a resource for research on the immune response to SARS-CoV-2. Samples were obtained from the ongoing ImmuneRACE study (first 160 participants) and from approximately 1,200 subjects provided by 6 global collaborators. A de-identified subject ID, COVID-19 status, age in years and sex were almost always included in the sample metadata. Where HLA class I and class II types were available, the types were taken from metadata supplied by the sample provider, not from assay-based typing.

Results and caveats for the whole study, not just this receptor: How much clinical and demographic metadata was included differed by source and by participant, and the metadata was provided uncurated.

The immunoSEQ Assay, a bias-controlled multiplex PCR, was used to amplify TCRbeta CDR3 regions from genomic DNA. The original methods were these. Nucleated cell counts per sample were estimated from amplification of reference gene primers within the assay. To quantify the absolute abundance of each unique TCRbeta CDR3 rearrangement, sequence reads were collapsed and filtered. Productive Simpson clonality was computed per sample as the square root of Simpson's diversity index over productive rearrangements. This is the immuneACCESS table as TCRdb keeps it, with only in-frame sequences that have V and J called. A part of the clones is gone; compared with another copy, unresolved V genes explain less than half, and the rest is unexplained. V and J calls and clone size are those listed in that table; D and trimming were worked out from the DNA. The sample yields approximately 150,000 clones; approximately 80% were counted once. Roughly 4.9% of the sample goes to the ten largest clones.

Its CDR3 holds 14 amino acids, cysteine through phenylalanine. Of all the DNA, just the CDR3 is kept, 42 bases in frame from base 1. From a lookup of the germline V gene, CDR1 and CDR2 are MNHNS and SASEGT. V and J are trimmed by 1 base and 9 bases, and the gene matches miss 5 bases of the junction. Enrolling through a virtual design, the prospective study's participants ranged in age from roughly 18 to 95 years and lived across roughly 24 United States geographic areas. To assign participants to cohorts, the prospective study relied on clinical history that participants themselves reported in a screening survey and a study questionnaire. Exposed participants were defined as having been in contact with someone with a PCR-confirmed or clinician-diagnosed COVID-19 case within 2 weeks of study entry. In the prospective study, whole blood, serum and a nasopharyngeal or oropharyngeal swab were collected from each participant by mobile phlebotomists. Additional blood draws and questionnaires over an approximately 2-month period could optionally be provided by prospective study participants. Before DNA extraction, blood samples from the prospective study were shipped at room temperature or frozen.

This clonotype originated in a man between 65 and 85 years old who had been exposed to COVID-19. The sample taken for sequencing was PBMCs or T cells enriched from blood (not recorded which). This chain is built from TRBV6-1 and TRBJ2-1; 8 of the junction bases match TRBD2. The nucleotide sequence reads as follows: TGTGCCAGCAGTGAAGACGGGAGGGCCGCTGAGCAGTTCTTC. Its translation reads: CASSEDGRAAEQFF.